The sequence of this T cell receptor beta chain was determined in a study of T cells in Graves' hyperthyroidism and ophthalmopathy. Study-wide background: Peripheral blood sampling occurred at initial diagnosis, before any treatment. Study-level findings and limits: Most clonotypes that expanded in the thyroid above 0.001 also showed up in blood.

Trimming left V 5 bases short and J 5 bases short, with 21 bases between. This CDR3 contains 16 residues. Germline V gene lookup returns CDR1 MNHEY and CDR2 SVGEGT. Amplified TCR beta CDR3 regions came from RNA transcripts. Primed by the HTBI set, a first-round RT-PCR was run on the TCR CDR3. TCRdb recomputed calls from the multiplex PCR reads with MiXCR, one row per CDR3 protein. The table includes over 650,000 distinct CDR3 sequences, 15% to 20% detected once. This clonotype occurred many times. Its antigen is unidentified. The sequenced sample consisted of blood. The chain recombines TRBV6-2 or TRBV6-3 with TRBJ2-5; tentatively, D is TRBD2 (6 bases). This receptor was identified in a man aged 18-30 years with Graves' hyperthyroidism. The DNA for the CDR3 is TGTGCCAGCAGTCCTCTCCGATGGGAGGAACGGGAGACCCAGTACTTC. Protein product: CASSPLRWEERETQYF.